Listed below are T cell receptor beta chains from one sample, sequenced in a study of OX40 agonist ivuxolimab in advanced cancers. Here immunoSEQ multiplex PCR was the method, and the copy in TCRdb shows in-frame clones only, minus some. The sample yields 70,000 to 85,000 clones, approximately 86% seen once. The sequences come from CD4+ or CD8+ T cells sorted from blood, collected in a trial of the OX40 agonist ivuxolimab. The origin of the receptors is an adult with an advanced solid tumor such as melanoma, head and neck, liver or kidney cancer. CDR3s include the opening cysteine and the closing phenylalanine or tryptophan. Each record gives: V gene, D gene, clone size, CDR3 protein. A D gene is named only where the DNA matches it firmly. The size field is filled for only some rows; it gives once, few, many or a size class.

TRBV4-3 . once CASSLVTGIGQPQHF
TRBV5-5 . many CASSLGERNQPQHF
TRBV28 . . CASTPLTGLAKNIQYF
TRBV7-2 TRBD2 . CASSPMASGRGDTQYF
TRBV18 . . CASSPEAYGYTF
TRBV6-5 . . CASSYSGGKETQYF
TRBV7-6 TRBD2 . CASSLPLTSGRARSLWDTQYF
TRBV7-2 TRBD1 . CASSLATGESEKLFF
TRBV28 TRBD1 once CASFQFDRGNTGELFF
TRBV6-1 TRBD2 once CASSENSGSGDEQYF
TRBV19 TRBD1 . CASSLIQGAYTEAFF
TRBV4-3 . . CASSQDLGNTGELFF
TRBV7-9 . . CASSERWGSYNEQFF
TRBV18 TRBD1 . CASSPPKMDRGRLPLHF
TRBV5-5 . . CASSVTGWPQYF
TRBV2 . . CASSSRIRQAAFSGNTIYF
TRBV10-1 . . CASSLDRSTEAFF
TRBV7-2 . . CASSPEAADTQYF
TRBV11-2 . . CASSHTKNNEQFF
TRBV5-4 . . CASSLREGSPGNTIYF
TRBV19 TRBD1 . CASSSQGKRYGYTF
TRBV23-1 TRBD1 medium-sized CASPKKDRGINYGYTF
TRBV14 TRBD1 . CAKILRDSFNGYTF
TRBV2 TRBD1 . CATGDSYEQYF
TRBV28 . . CATTPWQYGYTF
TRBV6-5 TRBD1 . CASKTATGRNTEAFF